The clone carrying this T cell receptor beta chain was detected only a few times. Its antigen is undetermined. The germline CDR1 and CDR2 sequences are LNHDA and SQIVND (reference sequence). With 7 bases removed from V and 0 bases from J, the gap between germline ends came to 13 bases. The CDR3 contains 15 residues. Library preparation for TCR beta used quantitative 5'-RACE with molecular barcodes. TCRdb re-analysed the 5' RACE reads in MiXCR, keeping a single row per CDR3 protein. The sample lists 350,000 to 400,000 distinct CDR3 sequences, 20% seen once, with around 14% in the top ten. This sample is drawn from a study of CD8 T cells in ankylosing spondylitis. The study's findings and limits: Apparently characteristic of ankylosing spondylitis blood was a TCR beta motif (about 8 highly homologous variants).

Sequencing was done on a sample of blood, either unsorted or a sorted T cell fraction (not recorded which). The chain employs TRBV19 and TRBJ2-1; maybe TRBD1 (5 bases). The sequence derives from a male donor with ankylosing spondylitis or in good health (not recorded which). The DNA of the CDR3 is TGTGCCAGTACCATCGCCCAGGGCTCCTACAATGAGCAGTTCTTC. Translation gives CASTIAQGSYNEQFF. Using reference TRBV19 and TRBJ2-1 for the parts outside the CDR3, the full variable domain is DGGITQSPKYLFRKEGQNVTLSCEQNLNHDAMYWYRQDPGQGLRLIYYSQIVNDFQKGDIAEGYSVSREKKESFPLTVTSAQKNPTAFYLCASTIAQGSYNEQFFGPGTRLTVL.